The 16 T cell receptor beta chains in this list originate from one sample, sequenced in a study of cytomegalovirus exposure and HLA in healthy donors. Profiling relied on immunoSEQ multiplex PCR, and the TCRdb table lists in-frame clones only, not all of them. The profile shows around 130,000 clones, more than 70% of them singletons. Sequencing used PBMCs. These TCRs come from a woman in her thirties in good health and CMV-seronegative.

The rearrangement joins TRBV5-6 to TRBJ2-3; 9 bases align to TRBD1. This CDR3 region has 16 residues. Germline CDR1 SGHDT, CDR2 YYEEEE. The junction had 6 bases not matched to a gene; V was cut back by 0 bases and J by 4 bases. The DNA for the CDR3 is TGTGCCAGCAGCTTGGCGGGACAGGGATTCGCAGATACGCAGTATTTT. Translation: CASSLAGQGFADTQYF.

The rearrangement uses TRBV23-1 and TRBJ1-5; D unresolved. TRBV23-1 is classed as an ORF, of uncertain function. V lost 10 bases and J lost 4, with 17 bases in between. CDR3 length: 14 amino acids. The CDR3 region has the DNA TGCGCCACCCCTGAGGAGGGAACAAATCAGCCCCAGCATTTT. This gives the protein CATPEEGTNQPQHF.

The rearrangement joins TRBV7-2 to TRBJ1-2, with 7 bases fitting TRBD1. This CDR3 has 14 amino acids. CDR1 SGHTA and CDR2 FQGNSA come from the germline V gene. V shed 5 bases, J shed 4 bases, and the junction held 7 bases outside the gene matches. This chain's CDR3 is CASSRLQGTYGYTF. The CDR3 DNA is TGTGCCAGCAGCCGCCTACAGGGGACCTATGGCTACACCTTC.

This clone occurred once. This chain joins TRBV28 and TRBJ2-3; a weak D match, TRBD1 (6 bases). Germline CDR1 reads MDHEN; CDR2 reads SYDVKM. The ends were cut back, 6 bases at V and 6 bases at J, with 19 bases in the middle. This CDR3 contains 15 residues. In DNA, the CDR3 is TGTGCCAGCAGCAGACCGGGACACCCATCCGATACGCAGTATTTT. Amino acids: CASSRPGHPSDTQYF.

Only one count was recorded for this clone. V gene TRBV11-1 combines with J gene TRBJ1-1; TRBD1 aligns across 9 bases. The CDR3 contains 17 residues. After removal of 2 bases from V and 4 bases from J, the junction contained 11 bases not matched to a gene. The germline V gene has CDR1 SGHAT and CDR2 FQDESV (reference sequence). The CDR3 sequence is CASSLFGTGLGSTEAFF. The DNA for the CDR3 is TGTGCCAGCAGCTTATTCGGGACAGGGCTCGGGAGCACTGAAGCTTTCTTT.

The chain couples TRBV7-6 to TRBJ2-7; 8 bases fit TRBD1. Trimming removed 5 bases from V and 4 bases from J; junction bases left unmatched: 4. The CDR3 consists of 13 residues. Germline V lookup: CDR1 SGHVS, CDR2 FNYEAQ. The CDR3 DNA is TGTGCCAGCAGCCGGACAGGGAAGTACGAGCAGTACTTC. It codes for CASSRTGKYEQYF.

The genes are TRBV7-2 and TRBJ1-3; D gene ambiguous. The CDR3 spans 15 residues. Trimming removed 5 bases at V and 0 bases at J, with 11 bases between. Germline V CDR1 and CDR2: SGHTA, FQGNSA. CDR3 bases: TGTGCCAGCAGCCTCGGAGGGAACTCTGGAAACACCATATATTTT. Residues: CASSLGGNSGNTIYF.

CDR3 sequence: CASSPGRGFTDTQYF. The CDR3 DNA follows: TGTGCCAGCTCACCCGGCCGAGGCTTCACAGATACGCAGTATTTT. The chain uses TRBV18 and TRBJ2-3; D remains unclear. The CDR3 contains 15 residues. Germline V gives CDR1 KGHSH, CDR2 LQKENI. The V end lost 3 bases, the J end lost 2 bases, and 12 bases lay between the germline ends.

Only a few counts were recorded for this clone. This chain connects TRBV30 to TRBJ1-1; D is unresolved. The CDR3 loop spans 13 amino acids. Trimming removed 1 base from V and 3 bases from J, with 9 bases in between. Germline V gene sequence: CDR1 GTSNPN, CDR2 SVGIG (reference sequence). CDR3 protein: CAWSAREDTEAFF. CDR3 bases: TGTGCCTGGAGTGCGCGGGAGGACACTGAAGCTTTCTTT.

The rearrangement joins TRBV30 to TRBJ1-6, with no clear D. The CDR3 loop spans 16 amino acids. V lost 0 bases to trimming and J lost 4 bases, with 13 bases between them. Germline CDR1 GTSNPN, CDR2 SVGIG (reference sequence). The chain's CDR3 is CAWSVRQAPYNSPLHF. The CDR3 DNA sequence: TGTGCCTGGAGTGTAAGGCAGGCGCCTTATAATTCACCCCTCCACTTT.

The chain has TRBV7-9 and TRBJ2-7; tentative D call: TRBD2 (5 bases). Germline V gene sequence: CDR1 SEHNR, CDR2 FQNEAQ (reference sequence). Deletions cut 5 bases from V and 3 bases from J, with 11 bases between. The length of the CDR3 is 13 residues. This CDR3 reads CASSVSEDYEQYF. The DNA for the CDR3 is TGTGCCAGCAGCGTCTCGGAGGACTACGAGCAGTACTTC.

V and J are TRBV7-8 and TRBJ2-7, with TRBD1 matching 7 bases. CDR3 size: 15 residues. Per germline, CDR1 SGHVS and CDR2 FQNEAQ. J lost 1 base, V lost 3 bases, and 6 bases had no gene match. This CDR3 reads CASSFLTGASYEQYF. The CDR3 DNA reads TGTGCCAGCAGCTTTCTTACAGGGGCATCCTACGAGCAGTACTTC.

The CDR3 loop is CASSNGGGWTEAFF. As DNA, the CDR3 is TGTGCCAGCAGTAACGGCGGGGGCTGGACTGAAGCTTTCTTT. This chain joins TRBV6-6 and TRBJ1-1; D may be TRBD1 (6 bases). This CDR3 contains 14 residues. Germline V gene data show CDR1 as MNHNY and CDR2 as SVGAGI (reference sequence). V was cut by 5 bases and J by 5 bases, with 15 bases left in between.

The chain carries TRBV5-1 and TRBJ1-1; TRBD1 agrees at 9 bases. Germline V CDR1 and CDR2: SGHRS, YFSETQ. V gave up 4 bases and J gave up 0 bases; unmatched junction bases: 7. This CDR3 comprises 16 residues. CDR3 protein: CASSTGQGTMNTEAFF. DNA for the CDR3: TGCGCCAGCAGCACTGGACAGGGGACCATGAACACTGAAGCTTTCTTT.

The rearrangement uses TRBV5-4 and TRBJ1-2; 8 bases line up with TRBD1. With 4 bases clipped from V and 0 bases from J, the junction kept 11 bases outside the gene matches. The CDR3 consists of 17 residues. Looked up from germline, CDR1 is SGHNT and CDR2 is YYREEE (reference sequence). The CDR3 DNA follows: TGTGCCAGCAGCCCGGGGGGAGGACAGGGTGCTAACTATGGCTACACCTTC. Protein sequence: CASSPGGGQGANYGYTF.

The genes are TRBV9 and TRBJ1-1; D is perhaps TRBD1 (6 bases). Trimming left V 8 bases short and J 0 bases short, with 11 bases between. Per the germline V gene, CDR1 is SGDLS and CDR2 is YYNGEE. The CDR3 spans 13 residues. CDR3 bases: TGTGCCAGTCAGGGGCCCATGAACACTGAAGCTTTCTTT. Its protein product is CASQGPMNTEAFF.